This TCR beta chain is drawn from a study of control samples from healthy donors and cancer patients. Unmatched junction bases numbered 4, after V lost 7 bases and J lost 6 bases. Germline lookup yields CDR1 SGDLS and CDR2 YYNGEE. The length of the CDR3 is 12 residues. Measured with immunoSEQ multiplex PCR; TCRdb has only the in-frame clones, and not every one. The sample includes 390,000 or so clones, approximately 92% of them seen just once. The sequencing sample was made of PBMCs. This receptor was obtained from a man aged 40-55 years with head and neck cancer. The chain employs TRBV9 and TRBJ2-1, with TRBD2 matching over 7 bases. CDR3 nucleotide sequence: TGTGCCAGCTTAGGACTAGGCAATGAGCAGTTCTTC. Translation gives CASLGLGNEQFF.